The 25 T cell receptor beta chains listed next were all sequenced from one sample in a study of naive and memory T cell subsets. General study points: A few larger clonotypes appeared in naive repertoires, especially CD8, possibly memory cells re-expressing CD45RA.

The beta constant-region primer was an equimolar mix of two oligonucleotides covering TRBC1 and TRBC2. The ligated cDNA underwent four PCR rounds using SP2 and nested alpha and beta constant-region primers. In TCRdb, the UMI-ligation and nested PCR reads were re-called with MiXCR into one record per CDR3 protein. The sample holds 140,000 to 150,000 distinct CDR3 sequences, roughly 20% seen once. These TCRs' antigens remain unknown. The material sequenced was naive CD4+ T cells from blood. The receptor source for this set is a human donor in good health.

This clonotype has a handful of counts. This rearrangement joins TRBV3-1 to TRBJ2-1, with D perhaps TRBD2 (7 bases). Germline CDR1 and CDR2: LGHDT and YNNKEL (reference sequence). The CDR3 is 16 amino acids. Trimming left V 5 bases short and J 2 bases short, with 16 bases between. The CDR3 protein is CASSRGGQGPYNEQFF. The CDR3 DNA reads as TGTGCCAGCAGCAGGGGGGGGCAGGGGCCCTACAATGAGCAGTTCTTC.

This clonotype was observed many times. CDR3 sequence (DNA): TGTGCCATCAGGGCCGGGACTAGCGGCTACGAGCAGTACTTC. It is translated as CAIRAGTSGYEQYF. This chain connects TRBV10-3 to TRBJ2-7; 11 bases align to TRBD2. Germline loops: CDR1 ENHRY, CDR2 SYGVKD. With V trimmed by 6 bases and J by 3 bases, 4 bases remained unmatched. The CDR3 spans 14 residues.

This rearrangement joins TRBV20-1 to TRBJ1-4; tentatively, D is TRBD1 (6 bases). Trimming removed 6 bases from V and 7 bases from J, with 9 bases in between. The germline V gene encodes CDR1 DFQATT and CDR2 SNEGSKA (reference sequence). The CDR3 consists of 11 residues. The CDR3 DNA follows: TGCAGTGCCAGGGGCAGTGAAAAACTGTTTTTT. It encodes CSARGSEKLFF.

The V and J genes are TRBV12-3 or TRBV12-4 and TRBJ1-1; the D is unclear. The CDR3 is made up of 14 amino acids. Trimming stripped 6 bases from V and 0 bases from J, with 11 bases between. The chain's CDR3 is CASSRTTVNTEAFF. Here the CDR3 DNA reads TGTGCCAGCAGCCGAACAACAGTGAACACTGAAGCTTTCTTT.

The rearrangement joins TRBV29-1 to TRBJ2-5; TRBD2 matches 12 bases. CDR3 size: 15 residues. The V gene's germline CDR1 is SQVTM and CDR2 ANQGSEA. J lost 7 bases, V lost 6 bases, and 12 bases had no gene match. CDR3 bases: TGCAGCGTATTAGGACTAGCGGGAACTGACGGGACCCAGTACTTC. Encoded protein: CSVLGLAGTDGTQYF.

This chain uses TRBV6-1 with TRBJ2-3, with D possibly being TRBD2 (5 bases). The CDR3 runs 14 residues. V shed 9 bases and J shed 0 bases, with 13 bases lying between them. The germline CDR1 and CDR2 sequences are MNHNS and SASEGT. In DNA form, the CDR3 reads TGTGCCAGTTGTCCTAGCTATAGCACAGATACGCAGTATTTT. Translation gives CASCPSYSTDTQYF.

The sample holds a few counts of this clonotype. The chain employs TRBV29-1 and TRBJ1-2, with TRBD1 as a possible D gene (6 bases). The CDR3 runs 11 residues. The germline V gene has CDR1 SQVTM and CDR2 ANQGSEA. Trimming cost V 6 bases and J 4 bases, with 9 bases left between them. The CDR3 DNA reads TGCAGCGTCCAGGGGCGCTATGGCTACACCTTC. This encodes CSVQGRYGYTF.

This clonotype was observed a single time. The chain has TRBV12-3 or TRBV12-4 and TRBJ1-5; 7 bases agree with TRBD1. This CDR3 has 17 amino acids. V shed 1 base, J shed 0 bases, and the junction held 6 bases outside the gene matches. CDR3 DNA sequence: TGTGCCAGCAGTTTAGGCAGGGGGAGTGATAGCAATCAGCCCCAGCATTTT. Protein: CASSLGRGSDSNQPQHF.

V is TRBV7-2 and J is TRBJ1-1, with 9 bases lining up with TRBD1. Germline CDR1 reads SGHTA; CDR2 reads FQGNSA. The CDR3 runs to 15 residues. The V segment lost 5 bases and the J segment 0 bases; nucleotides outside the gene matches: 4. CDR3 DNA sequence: TGTGCCAGCAGCCACGGACAGGGGATGAACACTGAAGCTTTCTTT. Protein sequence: CASSHGQGMNTEAFF.

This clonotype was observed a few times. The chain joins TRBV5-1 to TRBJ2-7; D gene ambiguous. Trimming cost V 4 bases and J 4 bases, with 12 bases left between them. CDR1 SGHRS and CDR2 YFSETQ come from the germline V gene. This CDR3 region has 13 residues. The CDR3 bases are TGCGCCAGCAGCCCAATTACCCGGTACGAGCAGTACTTC. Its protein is CASSPITRYEQYF.

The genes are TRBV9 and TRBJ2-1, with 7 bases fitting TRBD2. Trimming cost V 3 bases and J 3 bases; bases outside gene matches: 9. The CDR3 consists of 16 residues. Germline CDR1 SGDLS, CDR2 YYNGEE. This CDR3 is CASSDGGSGYYNEQFF. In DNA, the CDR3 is TGTGCCAGCAGCGACGGGGGGTCGGGGTACTACAATGAGCAGTTCTTC. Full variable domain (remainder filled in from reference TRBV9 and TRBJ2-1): DSGVTQTPKHLITATGQRVTLRCSPRSGDLSVYWYQQSLDQGLQFLIQYYNGEERAKGNILERFSAQQFPDLHSELNLSSLELGDSALYFCASSDGGSGYYNEQFFGPGTRLTVL.

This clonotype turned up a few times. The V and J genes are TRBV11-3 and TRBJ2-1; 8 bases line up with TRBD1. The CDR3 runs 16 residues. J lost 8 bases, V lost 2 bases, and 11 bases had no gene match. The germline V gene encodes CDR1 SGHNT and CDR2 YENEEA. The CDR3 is CASSLSKGRGHDEQFF. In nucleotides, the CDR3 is TGTGCCAGCAGCTTATCGAAGGGCAGGGGGCACGATGAGCAGTTCTTC.

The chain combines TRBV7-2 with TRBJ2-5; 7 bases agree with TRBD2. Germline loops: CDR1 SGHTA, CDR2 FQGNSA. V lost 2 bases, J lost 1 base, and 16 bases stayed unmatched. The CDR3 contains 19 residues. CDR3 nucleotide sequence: TGTGCCAGCAGCTTATTGGTCGTCATGTGGGGGGGGTCCCAAGAGACCCAGTACTTC. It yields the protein CASSLLVVMWGGSQETQYF.

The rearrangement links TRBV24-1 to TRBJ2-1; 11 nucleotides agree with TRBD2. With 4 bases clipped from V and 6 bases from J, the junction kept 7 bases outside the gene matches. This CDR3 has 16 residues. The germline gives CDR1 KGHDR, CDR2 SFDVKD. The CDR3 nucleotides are TGTGCCACCAGTGACCGTACTAGCGGGAGAGGCAATGAGCAGTTCTTC. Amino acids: CATSDRTSGRGNEQFF.

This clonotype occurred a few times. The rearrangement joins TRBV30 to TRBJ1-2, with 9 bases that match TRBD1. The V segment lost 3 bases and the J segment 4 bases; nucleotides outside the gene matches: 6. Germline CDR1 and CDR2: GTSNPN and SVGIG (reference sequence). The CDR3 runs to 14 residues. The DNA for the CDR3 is TGTGCCTGGAGCGGGACAGGGAGAGGCTATGGCTACACCTTC. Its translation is CAWSGTGRGYGYTF. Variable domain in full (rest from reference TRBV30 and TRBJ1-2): SQTIHQWPATLVQPVGSPLSLECTVEGTSNPNLYWYRQAAGRGLQLLFYSVGIGQISSEVPQNLSASRPQDRQFILSSKKLLLSDSGFYLCAWSGTGRGYGYTFGSGTRLTVV.

This CDR3 reads CAITYYGGGRSEQYF. The CDR3 coding sequence is TGTGCCATCACCTACTACGGGGGCGGGAGAAGCGAGCAGTACTTC. The chain is built from TRBV10-3 and TRBJ2-7; possible D gene TRBD2, 7 bases. The CDR3 is made up of 15 amino acids. Per germline, CDR1 ENHRY and CDR2 SYGVKD. V shed 7 bases and J shed 6 bases, with 22 bases lying between them.

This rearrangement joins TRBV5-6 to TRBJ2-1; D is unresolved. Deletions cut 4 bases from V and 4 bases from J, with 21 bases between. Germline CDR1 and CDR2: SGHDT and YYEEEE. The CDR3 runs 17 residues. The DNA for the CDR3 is TGTGCCAGCAGCCCTAGAATTTTAGTATCGGATTACAATGAGCAGTTCTTC. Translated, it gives CASSPRILVSDYNEQFF.

CDR3 region: CASSLKPPGAGTGYTF. For the CDR3, the DNA is TGCGCCAGCAGCCTCAAACCCCCGGGGGCGGGTACGGGCTACACCTTC. The chain uses TRBV4-3 and TRBJ1-2; TRBD1 is a possible D gene (6 bases). This CDR3 is built from 16 residues. Germline V gene sequence: CDR1 LGHNA, CDR2 YSLEER. V lost 4 bases to trimming and J lost 8 bases, with 23 bases between them.

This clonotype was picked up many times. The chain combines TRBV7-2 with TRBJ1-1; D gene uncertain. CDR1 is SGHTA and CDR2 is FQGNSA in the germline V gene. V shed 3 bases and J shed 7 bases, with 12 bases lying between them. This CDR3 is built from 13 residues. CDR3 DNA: TGTGCCAGCAGCTTCCTCGTGACGGATGAAGCTTTCTTT. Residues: CASSFLVTDEAFF.

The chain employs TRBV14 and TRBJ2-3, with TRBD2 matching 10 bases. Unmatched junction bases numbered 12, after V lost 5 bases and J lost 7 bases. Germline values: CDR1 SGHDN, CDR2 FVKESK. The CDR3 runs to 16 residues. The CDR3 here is CASSIGMISGRYTQYF. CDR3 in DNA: TGTGCCAGCAGCATCGGCATGATTAGCGGGAGGTATACGCAGTATTTT.

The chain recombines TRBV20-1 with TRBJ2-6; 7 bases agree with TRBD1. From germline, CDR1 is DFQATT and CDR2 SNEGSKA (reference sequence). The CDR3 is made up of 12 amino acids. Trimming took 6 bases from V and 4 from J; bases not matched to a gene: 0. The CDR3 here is CSARGGANVLTF. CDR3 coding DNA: TGCAGTGCCAGGGGGGGGGCCAACGTCCTGACTTTC.

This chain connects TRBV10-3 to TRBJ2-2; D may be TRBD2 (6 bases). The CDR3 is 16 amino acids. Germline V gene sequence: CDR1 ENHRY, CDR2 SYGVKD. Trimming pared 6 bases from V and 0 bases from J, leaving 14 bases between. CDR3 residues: CAISQSGTSNTGELFF. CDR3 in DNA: TGTGCCATCAGCCAATCCGGGACTTCGAACACCGGGGAGCTGTTTTTT.

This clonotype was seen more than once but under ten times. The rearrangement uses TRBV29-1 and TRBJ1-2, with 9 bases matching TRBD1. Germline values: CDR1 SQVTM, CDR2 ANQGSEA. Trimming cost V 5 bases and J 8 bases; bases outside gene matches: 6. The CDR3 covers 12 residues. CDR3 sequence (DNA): TGCAGCGTTACGGGACAGGGAGGGGGCTACACCTTC. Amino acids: CSVTGQGGGYTF.

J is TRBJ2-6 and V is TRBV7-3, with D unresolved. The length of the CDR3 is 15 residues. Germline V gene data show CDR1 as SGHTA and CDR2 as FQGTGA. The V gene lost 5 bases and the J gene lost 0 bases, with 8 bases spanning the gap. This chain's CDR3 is CASSVTVSGANVLTF. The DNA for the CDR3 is TGTGCCAGCAGCGTCACGGTCTCTGGGGCCAACGTCCTGACTTTC.

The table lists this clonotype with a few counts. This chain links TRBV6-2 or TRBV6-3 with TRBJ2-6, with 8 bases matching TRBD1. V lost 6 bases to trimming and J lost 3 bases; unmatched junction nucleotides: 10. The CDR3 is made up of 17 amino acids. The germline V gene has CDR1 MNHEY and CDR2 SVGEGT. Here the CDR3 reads CASSSPWTGNGANVLTF. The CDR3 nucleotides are TGTGCCAGCAGCTCACCCTGGACAGGGAATGGGGCCAACGTCCTGACTTTC.